This entry lists 3 T cell receptor beta chains sequenced from one sample in a study of blood T cell repertoires in COVID-19. Using immunoSEQ multiplex PCR, the repertoire was profiled, and TCRdb retains in-frame clones only, with some absent. The sample holds some 150,000 clones, 80% to 90% seen once. Sequencing was carried out using peripheral blood. These receptors all come from a woman aged 45-65 years with acute or convalescent COVID-19.

This clone was observed a few times. In DNA form, the CDR3 reads TGCGCCAGCAGCTTAGGACAGTCAGAAGCTTTCTTT. It translates to CASSLGQSEAFF. The chain has TRBV5-1 and TRBJ1-1, with D possibly matching TRBD1 (6 bases). The CDR3 spans 12 residues. CDR1 and CDR2 (germline): SGHRS, YFSETQ. Deletions cut 2 bases from V and 8 bases from J, with 10 bases between.

The chain recombines TRBV25-1 with TRBJ1-2; 7 nucleotides line up with TRBD1. Germline values: CDR1 MGHDK, CDR2 SYGVNS. The CDR3 covers 17 residues. J was trimmed by 0 bases and V by 1 base; bases with no gene match: 8. Written as DNA, the CDR3 is TGTGCCAGCAGTGAATCGTACAGGGGCGTAGCTAACTATGGCTACACCTTC. Encoded protein: CASSESYRGVANYGYTF.

The gene calls are TRBV7-2 and TRBJ2-3; tentatively, D is TRBD1 (5 bases). CDR3 size: 15 residues. V was shortened by 1 base and J by 3 bases, with 11 bases between the two germline ends. Germline V gene data show CDR1 as SGHTA and CDR2 as FQGNSA. The CDR3 DNA reads as TGTGCCAGCAGCTTAGGCATAGGGGAAACAGATACGCAGTATTTT. Its protein is CASSLGIGETDTQYF.